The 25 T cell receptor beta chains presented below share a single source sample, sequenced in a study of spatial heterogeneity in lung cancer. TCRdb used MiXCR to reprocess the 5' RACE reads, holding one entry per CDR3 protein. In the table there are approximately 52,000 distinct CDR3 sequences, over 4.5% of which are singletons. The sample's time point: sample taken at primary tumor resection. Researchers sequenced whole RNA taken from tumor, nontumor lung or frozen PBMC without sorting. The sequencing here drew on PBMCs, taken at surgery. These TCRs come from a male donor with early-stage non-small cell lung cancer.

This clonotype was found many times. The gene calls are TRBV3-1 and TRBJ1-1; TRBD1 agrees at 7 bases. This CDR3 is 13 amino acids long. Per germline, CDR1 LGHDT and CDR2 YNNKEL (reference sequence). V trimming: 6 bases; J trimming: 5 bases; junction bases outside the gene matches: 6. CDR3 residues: CASSPGQITEAFF. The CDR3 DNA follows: TGTGCCAGCAGTCCGGGACAGATAACTGAAGCTTTCTTT.

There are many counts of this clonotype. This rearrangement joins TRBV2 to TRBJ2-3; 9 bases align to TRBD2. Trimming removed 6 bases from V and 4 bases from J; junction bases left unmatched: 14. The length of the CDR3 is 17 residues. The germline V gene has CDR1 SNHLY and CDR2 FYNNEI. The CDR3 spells CASSDSLAGVAADTQYF. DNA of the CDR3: TGTGCCAGCAGCGACTCTTTAGCGGGAGTGGCGGCAGATACGCAGTATTTT.

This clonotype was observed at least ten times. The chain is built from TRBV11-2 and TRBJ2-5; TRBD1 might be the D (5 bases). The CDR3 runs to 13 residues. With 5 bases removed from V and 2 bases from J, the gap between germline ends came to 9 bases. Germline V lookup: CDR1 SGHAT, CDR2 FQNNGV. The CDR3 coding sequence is TGTGCCAGCAGCCGAGACAGACAAGAGACCCAGTACTTC. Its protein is CASSRDRQETQYF.

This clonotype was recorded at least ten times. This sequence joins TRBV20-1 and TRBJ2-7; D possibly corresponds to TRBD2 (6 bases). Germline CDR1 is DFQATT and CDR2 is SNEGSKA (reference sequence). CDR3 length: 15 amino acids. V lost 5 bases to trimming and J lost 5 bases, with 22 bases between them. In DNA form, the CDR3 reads TGCAGTGCTTTCCAGGACTACCCGGGAGACCACGAGCAGTACTTC. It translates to CSAFQDYPGDHEQYF.

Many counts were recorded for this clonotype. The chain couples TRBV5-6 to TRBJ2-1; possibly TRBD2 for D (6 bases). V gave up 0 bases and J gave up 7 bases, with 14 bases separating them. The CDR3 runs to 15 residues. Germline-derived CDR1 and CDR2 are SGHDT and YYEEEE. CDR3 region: CASSLGLVGVNEQFF. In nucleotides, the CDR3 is TGTGCCAGCAGCTTGGGACTAGTTGGGGTGAATGAGCAGTTCTTC.

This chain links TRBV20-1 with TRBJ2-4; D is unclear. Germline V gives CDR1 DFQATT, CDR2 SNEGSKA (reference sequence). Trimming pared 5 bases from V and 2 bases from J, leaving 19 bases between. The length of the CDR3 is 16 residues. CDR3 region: CSAQFSQTGPKNIQYF. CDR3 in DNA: TGCAGTGCTCAATTTTCCCAGACCGGGCCCAAAAACATTCAGTACTTC.

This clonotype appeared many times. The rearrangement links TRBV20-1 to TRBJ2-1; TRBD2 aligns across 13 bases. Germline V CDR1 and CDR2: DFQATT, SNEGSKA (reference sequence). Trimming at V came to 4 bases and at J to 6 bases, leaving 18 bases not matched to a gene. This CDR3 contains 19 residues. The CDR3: CSANPALAGGPIIGNEQFF. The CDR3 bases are TGCAGTGCTAACCCGGCACTAGCGGGAGGGCCAATCATAGGCAATGAGCAGTTCTTC.

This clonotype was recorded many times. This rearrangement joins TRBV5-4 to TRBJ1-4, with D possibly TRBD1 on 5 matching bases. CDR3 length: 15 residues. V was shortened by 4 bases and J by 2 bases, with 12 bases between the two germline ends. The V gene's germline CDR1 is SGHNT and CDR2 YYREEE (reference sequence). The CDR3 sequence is CASSRRGGTNEKLFF. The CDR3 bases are TGTGCCAGCAGCCGGCGGGGGGGGACTAATGAAAAACTGTTTTTT.

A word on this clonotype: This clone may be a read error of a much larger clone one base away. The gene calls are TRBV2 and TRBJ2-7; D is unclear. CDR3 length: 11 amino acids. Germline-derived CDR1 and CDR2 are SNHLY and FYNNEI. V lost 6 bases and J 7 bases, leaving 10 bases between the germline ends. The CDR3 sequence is CASRMMGEQYF. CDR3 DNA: TGTGCCAGCAGAATGATGGGGGAGCAGTACTTC.

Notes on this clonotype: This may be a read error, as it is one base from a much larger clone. CDR3 DNA: TGTGCCAGCAGTGCCCGGCTGGAGGATACGCAGCATTTT. Protein product: CASSARLEDTQHF. This rearrangement joins TRBV12-3 or TRBV12-4 to TRBJ2-3, with unresolved D. The tail of the sequence fits TRBJ1-5 better, so the J call may be wrong. The CDR3 totals 13 residues.

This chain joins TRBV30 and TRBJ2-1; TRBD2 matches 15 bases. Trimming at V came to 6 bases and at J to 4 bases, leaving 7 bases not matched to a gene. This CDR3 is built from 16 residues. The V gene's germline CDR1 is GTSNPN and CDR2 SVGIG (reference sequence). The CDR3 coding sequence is TGTGCCTGCGGACTAGCGGGAGGGTTGAGGTACAATGAGCAGTTCTTC. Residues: CACGLAGGLRYNEQFF.

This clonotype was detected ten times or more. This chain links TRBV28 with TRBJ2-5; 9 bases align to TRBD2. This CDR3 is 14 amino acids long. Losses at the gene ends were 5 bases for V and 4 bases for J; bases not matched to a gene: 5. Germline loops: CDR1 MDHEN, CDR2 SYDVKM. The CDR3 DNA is TGTGCCAGCAGTCCCCCGGGACTAGCAGAGACCCAGTACTTC. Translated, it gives CASSPPGLAETQYF. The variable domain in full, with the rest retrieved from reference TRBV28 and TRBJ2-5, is DVKVTQSSRYLVKRTGEKVFLECVQDMDHENMFWYRQDPGLGLRLIYFSYDVKMKEKGDIPEGYSVSREKKERFSLILESASTNQTSMYLCASSPPGLAETQYFGPGTRLLVL.

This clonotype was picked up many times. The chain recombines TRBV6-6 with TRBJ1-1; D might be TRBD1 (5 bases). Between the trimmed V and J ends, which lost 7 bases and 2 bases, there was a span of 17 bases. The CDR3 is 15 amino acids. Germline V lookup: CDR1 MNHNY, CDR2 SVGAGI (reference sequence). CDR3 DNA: TGTGCCAGCACCCTCGGGGGGATTGGAAACACTGAAGCTTTCTTT. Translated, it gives CASTLGGIGNTEAFF.

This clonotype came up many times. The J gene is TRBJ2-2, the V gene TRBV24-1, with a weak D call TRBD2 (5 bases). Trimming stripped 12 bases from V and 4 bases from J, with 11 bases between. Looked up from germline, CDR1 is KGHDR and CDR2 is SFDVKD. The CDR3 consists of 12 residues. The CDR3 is CAATSSTGELFF. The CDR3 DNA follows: TGTGCCGCTACTAGTAGCACCGGGGAGCTGTTTTTT.

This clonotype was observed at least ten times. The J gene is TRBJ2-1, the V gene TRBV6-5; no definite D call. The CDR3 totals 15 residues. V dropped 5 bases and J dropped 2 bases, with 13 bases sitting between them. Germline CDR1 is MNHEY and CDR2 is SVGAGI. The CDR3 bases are TGTGCCAGCAGTCCGATAGGAAAGACCTACAATGAGCAGTTCTTC. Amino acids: CASSPIGKTYNEQFF.

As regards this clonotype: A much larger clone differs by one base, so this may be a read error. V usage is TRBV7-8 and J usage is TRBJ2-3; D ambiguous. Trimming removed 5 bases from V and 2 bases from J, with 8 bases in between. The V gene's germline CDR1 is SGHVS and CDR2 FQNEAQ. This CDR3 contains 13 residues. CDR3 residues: CASSPVHTDTQYF. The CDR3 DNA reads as TGTGCCAGCAGCCCCGTCCACACAGATACGCAGTATTTT.

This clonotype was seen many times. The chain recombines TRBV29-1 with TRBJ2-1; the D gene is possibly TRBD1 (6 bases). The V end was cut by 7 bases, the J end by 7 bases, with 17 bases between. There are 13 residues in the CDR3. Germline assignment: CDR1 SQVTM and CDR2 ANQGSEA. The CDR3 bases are TGCAGCGGTGGGGGCTCCTCTGAGAATGAGCAGTTCTTC. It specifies CSGGGSSENEQFF.

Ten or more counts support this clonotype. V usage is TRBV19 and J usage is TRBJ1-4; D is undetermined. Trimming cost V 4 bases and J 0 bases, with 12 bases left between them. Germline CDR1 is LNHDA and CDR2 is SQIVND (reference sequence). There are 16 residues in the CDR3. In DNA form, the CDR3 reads TGTGCCAGTAGTAGACGATCAACGGCAACTAATGAAAAACTGTTTTTT. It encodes CASSRRSTATNEKLFF.

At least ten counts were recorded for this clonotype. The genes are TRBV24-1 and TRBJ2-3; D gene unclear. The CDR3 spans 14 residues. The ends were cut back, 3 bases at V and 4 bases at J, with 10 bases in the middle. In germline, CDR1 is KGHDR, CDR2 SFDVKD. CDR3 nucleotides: TGTGCCACCAGTGATCCACGGACGGCAGATACGCAGTATTTT. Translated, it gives CATSDPRTADTQYF.

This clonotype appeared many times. The CDR3 protein is CASSRNGLTGELFF. For the CDR3, the DNA is TGTGCCAGCAGTCGCAACGGACTCACCGGGGAGCTGTTTTTT. The rearrangement links TRBV6-5 to TRBJ2-2; D is perhaps TRBD2 (5 bases). The CDR3 has 14 residues. The germline CDR1 and CDR2 sequences are MNHEY and SVGAGI. The V end was cut by 5 bases, the J end by 4 bases, with 11 bases between.

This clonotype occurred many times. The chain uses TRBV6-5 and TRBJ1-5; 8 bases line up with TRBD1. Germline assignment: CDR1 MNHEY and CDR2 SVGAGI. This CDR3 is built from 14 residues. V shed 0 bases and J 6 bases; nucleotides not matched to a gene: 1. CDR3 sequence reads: CASSYSTGVQPQHF. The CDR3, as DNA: TGTGCCAGCAGTTACTCGACAGGGGTTCAGCCCCAGCATTTT.

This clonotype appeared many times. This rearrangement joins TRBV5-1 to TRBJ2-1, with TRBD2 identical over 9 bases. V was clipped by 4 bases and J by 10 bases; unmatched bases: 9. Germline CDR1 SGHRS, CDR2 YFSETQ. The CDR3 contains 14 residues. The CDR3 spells CASSPNSGSGEQFF. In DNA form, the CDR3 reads TGCGCCAGCAGCCCGAATAGCGGGAGTGGGGAGCAGTTCTTC.

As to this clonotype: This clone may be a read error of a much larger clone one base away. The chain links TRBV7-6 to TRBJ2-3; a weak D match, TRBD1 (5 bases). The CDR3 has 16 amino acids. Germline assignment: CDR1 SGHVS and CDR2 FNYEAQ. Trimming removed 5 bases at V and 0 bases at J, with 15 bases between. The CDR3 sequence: CASSVKGFTSTDTQYF. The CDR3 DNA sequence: TGTGCCAGCAGCGTAAAGGGGTTTACTAGCACAGATACGCAGTATTTT.

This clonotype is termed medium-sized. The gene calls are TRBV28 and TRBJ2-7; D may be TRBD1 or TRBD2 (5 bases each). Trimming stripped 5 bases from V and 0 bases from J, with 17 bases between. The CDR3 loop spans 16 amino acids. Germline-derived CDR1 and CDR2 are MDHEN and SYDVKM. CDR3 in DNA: TGTGCCAGCAGTCTATTCGGGGCAGGGAGCTCCTACGAGCAGTACTTC. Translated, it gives CASSLFGAGSSYEQYF.

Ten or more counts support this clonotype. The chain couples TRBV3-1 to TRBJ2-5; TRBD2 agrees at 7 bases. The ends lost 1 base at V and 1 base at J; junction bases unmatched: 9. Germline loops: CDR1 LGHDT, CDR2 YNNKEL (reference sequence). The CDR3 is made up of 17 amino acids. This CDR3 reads CASSQVVASGPQETQYF. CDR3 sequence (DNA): TGTGCCAGCAGCCAAGTGGTGGCTAGCGGCCCCCAAGAGACCCAGTACTTC.